Shown below are 5 T cell receptor beta chains from a single sample sequenced in a study of metastatic and nonmetastatic thyroid tumors. TCRdb re-called clones via MiXCR from the PCR reads. The sample lists 30,000 or so clones, 25% occurring once. The entire patient cohort was treatment-naive prior to thyroid surgery. The sequenced sample was blood. All receptors derive from a female donor with papillary thyroid cancer or a benign thyroid nodule (not recorded which). Some clones in this sample may be carry-over from other donors' samples.

This clone has ten or more counts. The rearrangement joins TRBV20-1 to TRBJ1-2; D unclear. The CDR3 is made up of 11 amino acids. Between the trimmed V and J ends, which lost 1 base and 4 bases, there was a span of 4 bases. CDR1 and CDR2 (germline): DFQATT, SNEGSKA (reference sequence). The chain's CDR3 is CSARGGYGYTF. DNA of the CDR3: TGCAGTGCTAGAGGGGGCTATGGCTACACCTTC.

V gene TRBV12-5 combines with J gene TRBJ1-2; maybe TRBD1 (5 bases). The CDR3 has 12 residues. In germline, CDR1 is LGHNT, CDR2 FRNRAP. The V end lost 6 bases, the J end lost 0 bases, and 5 bases lay between the germline ends. CDR3 loop: CASGQANYGYTF. The CDR3, as DNA: TGTGCTAGTGGACAGGCTAACTATGGCTACACCTTC.

This clone has ten or more counts. The V gene is TRBV6-1, the J gene TRBJ2-3; 10 bases match TRBD1. The trim removed 6 bases at V and 2 bases at J, leaving 5 bases unmatched. The CDR3 is made up of 15 amino acids. Germline assignment: CDR1 MNHNS and CDR2 SASEGT. CDR3 residues: CASRDGQGDTDTQYF. In DNA form, the CDR3 reads TGTGCCAGCAGGGACGGACAGGGGGACACAGATACGCAGTATTTT.

V gene TRBV20-1 combines with J gene TRBJ2-3; tentatively, D is TRBD2 (6 bases). The V gene lost 8 bases and the J gene lost 7 bases, with 19 bases spanning the gap. Germline V CDR1 and CDR2: DFQATT, SNEGSKA (reference sequence). This CDR3 has 13 residues. The CDR3 DNA reads TGCAGTCTGAGGACTATCGGGCGCAATACGCAGTATTTT. Translated, it gives CSLRTIGRNTQYF.

This chain links TRBV9 with TRBJ1-6, with TRBD1 identical over 7 bases. The CDR3 length is 15 residues. Germline V CDR1 and CDR2: SGDLS, YYNGEE. V dropped 4 bases and J dropped 6; count of bases not matched to a gene: 7. CDR3 in amino acids: CASSPRQGGNSPLHF. CDR3 coding DNA: TGTGCCAGCAGCCCCCGACAGGGTGGTAATTCACCCCTCCACTTT.